This T cell receptor beta chain was profiled in a study of blood T cells in healthy people across ages (dated by TCRdb to about 2015). In the study overall: In model experiments, template switching captured about one uniquely barcoded TCR beta cDNA molecule for every two T cells. Donors were grouped into four age groups: young (average roughly 15 years), middle-aged (39), aged (about 60) and long-lived (approximately 75). To track age-related changes in TCR beta repertoire diversity, the study relied on deep sequencing normalized with unique cDNA molecular identifiers. Two additional independent replicas of 1 million unique cDNA reads from the same blood draw were analyzed for two donors (one aged 18 to 30 and one aged 80 or older). To avoid experimental bias, donors of different ages were spread randomly across the sequencing lanes. General conclusions and limits of the study: Compared with the aged group, the long-lived group had more naive CD4+ T cells, fewer expanded clones and increased TCR diversity, a pattern suggesting age selection. Since profiling was done on bulk unsorted PBMCs, naive and antigen-experienced compartments could not be conclusively compared. A strong correlation was found between observed TCR beta diversity and the percentage of naive T cells measured by flow cytometry. As age increased, observed TCR beta diversity per million T cells dropped in a roughly linear way, and a significant reduction was already evident by age about 40. Total diversity estimates from one million sequenced T cells were considered lower bounds and underestimates. The CMV infection status of donors was not known, potentially confounding age-related changes in expanded clonotypes.

The method behind the library was 5' RACE. The run used an Illumina HiSeq 2500. The second PCR ran for about 6 to 11 cycles and used a J-beta primer mix along with a sample-barcoded 5' primer. Each TCR beta cDNA molecule received a unique molecular identifier from a template-switch 5' adaptor carrying 12 random nucleotides. At least 3 million CDR3-containing paired-end reads were obtained from each sample. First-strand cDNA was synthesized from all RNA with the Mint cDNA synthesis kit, primed by a TRBC-specific oligonucleotide. After uracil-DNA glycosylase treatment, a first 18-cycle PCR used universal primers M1SS and BC2_uni_R on all cDNA. The authors' pipeline ran thus. Normalization of each sample was performed by random selection of 1 million high-quality reads, each carrying a distinct molecular identifier. Instead of being binned into consensus sequences, reads with shared molecular identifiers were discarded. MiTCR, with a Q25 quality threshold and the strictest error-elimination algorithm, was used for CDR3 identification, clonotype clustering and error correction. A nonparametric unseen species model with Euler transformation was used to estimate a lower bound on total TCR beta diversity. TCRdb trimmed the raw reads at Q25, called clones with MiXCR and kept productive beta chains. Rows with one shared CDR3 protein collapse into an entry with the most common genes and DNA. For this entry, the V and J calls and clone size follow TCRdb and not the study's own pipeline. Across this sample there are about 640,000 distinct CDR3 sequences, with 25% to 30% seen only once. In total, the top ten clones hold about a sixth of the sample.

The donors were roughly 40 Caucasian individuals from Russia, aged roughly 6 to 100 years, who were systemically healthy. Around 9.9 milliliters of peripheral blood were collected from each donor into EDTA-treated Vacutainer tubes. PBMCs were isolated by Ficoll-Paque density-gradient centrifugation, with at least 7 million obtained per sample. Trizol reagent was used to extract total RNA from the PBMCs, yielding at least 5 micrograms per sample. For every donor, flow cytometry on a PBMC aliquot measured the percentage of naive CD45RAhigh/CD27high T cells. As for this clonotype: The specificity of this receptor is unknown. Base qualities are not provided; no much larger clone lies one nucleotide away.

This TCR was recovered from a woman of 80 years or more in good health. Sequenced material: blood.

The sequenced DNA: TGTGCCAGCAGTTACGACAGATTCTACGAGCAGTACTTC. Its protein is CASSYDRFYEQYF. The chain is assembled from TRBV6-5 and TRBJ2-7; TRBD1 could be the D gene, as 5 bases match. V is reduced by 2 bases and J by 3 bases, leaving a spacing of 8 bases between them. The germline V gene provides CDR1 MNHEY and CDR2 SVGAGI. Taken from cysteine to phenylalanine, the CDR3 has 13 residues. Left in the record is the CDR3 DNA by itself, 39 bases read in frame from the first base.